The next 15 T cell receptor beta chains were all read from a single sample in a study of T cells in narcolepsy. The method was immunoSEQ multiplex PCR; TCRdb's version includes in-frame clones alone and lacks a portion of them. In the table there are some 30,000 clones, around 90% of which are singletons. Sequenced material: CD45RA- memory CD4+ T cells from PBMCs. The source is a human donor with narcolepsy.

The rearrangement links TRBV10-2 to TRBJ2-7; 7 bases map to TRBD1. Germline CDR1 reads WSHSY; CDR2 reads SAAADI. This CDR3 comprises 17 residues. V lost 4 bases, J lost 4 bases, and 16 bases stayed unmatched. The CDR3 nucleotides are TGCGCCAGCAGTGGGACCGCAGGGGGATCACTACAGTACGAGCAGTACTTC. Translation gives CASSGTAGGSLQYEQYF.

In its sample, this clone was seen a few times. The rearrangement links TRBV11-2 to TRBJ2-7, with TRBD1 identical over 7 bases. Losses at the gene ends were 5 bases for V and 2 bases for J; bases not matched to a gene: 3. Germline CDR1 reads SGHAT; CDR2 reads FQNNGV. The CDR3 is made up of 13 amino acids. This CDR3 reads CASSGQATYEQYF. As DNA, the CDR3 is TGTGCCAGCAGCGGACAGGCGACCTACGAGCAGTACTTC.

The table lists this clone with a few counts. The rearrangement joins TRBV10-3 to TRBJ2-7, with unresolved D. Germline CDR1 and CDR2: ENHRY and SYGVKD. Trimming removed 0 bases from V and 9 bases from J, with 9 bases in between. This CDR3 contains 12 residues. CDR3 DNA: TGTGCCATCAGTGAGTCGAAAGCTGGGCAGTACTTC. It codes for CAISESKAGQYF.

The J gene is TRBJ2-5, the V gene TRBV6-1; TRBD2 is a possible D gene (6 bases). Trimming removed 10 bases from V and 1 base from J, with 13 bases in between. The V gene's germline CDR1 is MNHNS and CDR2 SASEGT. This CDR3 region has 13 residues. This CDR3 is CATSSGPQETQYF. The CDR3 DNA reads TGTGCCACCTCCAGCGGGCCCCAAGAGACCCAGTACTTC.

V is TRBV11-2 and J is TRBJ1-1; tentatively, D is TRBD1 (5 bases). V gave up 4 bases and J gave up 11 bases, with 17 bases separating them. The CDR3 has 13 residues. Germline CDR1 reads SGHAT; CDR2 reads FQNNGV. The DNA of the CDR3 is TGTGCCAGCAGCTCGGCGAGGGGTAGTCGGGCTTTCTTT. Translating it yields CASSSARGSRAFF.

This clone occurred once. The chain couples TRBV5-8 to TRBJ1-1, with a possible D match to TRBD1 (5 bases). The germline CDR1 and CDR2 sequences are SGHTS and YDEGEE. The CDR3 runs 15 residues. V was shortened by 2 bases and J by 0 bases, with 11 bases between the two germline ends. The CDR3 region is CASSFPSGVNTEAFF. DNA for the CDR3: TGTGCCAGCAGCTTCCCTTCGGGGGTGAACACTGAAGCTTTCTTT.

This clone was detected once. This CDR3 is also generated by other DNA sequences in the sample. The gene calls are TRBV15 and TRBJ2-5; D gene unclear. The germline V gene has CDR1 LNHNV and CDR2 YYDKDF (reference sequence). Trimming left V 1 base short and J 1 base short, with 4 bases between. The CDR3 sequence is 13 residues long. This CDR3 reads CATSRGPQETQYF. Here the CDR3 DNA reads TGTGCCACCAGCAGAGGCCCCCAAGAGACCCAGTACTTC.

The rearrangement uses TRBV5-6 and TRBJ1-5; D remains ambiguous. Trimming left V 0 bases short and J 15 bases short, with 13 bases between. This CDR3 contains 12 residues. CDR1 is SGHDT, CDR2 YYEEEE, per germline. CDR3 protein: CASSLGVVPWHF. The CDR3 DNA follows: TGTGCCAGCAGCTTGGGAGTAGTACCCTGGCATTTT. The full variable domain, rest sourced from reference TRBV5-6 and TRBJ1-5, is DAGVTQSPTHLIKTRGQQVTLRCSPKSGHDTVSWYQQALGQGPQFIFQYYEEEERQRGNFPDRFSGHQFPNYSSELNVNALLLGDSALYLCASSLGVVPWHFGDGTRLSIL.

The chain is built from TRBV27 and TRBJ2-7; 9 nucleotides align to TRBD1. The junction had 7 bases not matched to a gene; V was cut back by 6 bases and J by 1 base. The CDR3 totals 15 residues. The V gene's germline CDR1 is MNHEY and CDR2 SMNVEV (reference sequence). The CDR3, as DNA: TGTGCCAGCAGGACTTACAGGGGGCAATCCTACGAGCAGTACTTC. Translating gives CASRTYRGQSYEQYF.

This rearrangement joins TRBV6-1 to TRBJ2-1, with D perhaps given as TRBD1 or TRBD2 (5 bases each). The CDR3 is made up of 15 amino acids. The ends were cut back, 6 bases at V and 4 bases at J, with 16 bases in the middle. Germline-derived CDR1 and CDR2 are MNHNS and SASEGT. CDR3 nucleotides: TGTGCCAGCAGCCTAACCGGGACCGTTTACAATGAGCAGTTCTTC. Its translation is CASSLTGTVYNEQFF.

In the case of this clone: The sample has other DNA sequences that encode this CDR3 too. This chain joins TRBV12-5 and TRBJ2-7, with 9 bases fitting TRBD2. V shed 0 bases and J 0 bases; nucleotides not matched to a gene: 15. Germline loops: CDR1 LGHNT, CDR2 FRNRAP. The length of the CDR3 is 20 residues. The CDR3 DNA follows: TGTGCTAGTGGTTTGGTCCGTCCCGCGGGGGGGCCCCCGAGCTCCTACGAGCAGTACTTC. Its translation: CASGLVRPAGGPPSSYEQYF.

CDR3 DNA sequence: TGTGCCAGCAGCCAAGTAAACAGGGTTGAAGTTGAGCAGTTCTTC. Translated, it gives CASSQVNRVEVEQFF. J is TRBJ2-1 and V is TRBV4-2; possibly TRBD1 for D (6 bases). V lost 1 base, J lost 9 bases, and 16 bases lay in between. The CDR3 is 15 residues long. Germline CDR1 is LGHNA and CDR2 is YNFKEQ.

The chain joins TRBV28 to TRBJ2-7; 9 bases match TRBD2. Germline V gives CDR1 MDHEN, CDR2 SYDVKM. The CDR3 is 13 residues long. After removal of 7 bases from V and 1 base from J, the junction contained 2 bases not matched to a gene. The CDR3 DNA is TGTGCCAGCACGACTAGCGGTTCCTACGAGCAGTACTTC. It yields the protein CASTTSGSYEQYF.

This chain connects TRBV7-9 to TRBJ1-1; TRBD1 aligns across 8 bases. The germline V gene has CDR1 SEHNR and CDR2 FQNEAQ (reference sequence). The CDR3 spans 14 residues. V was pared by 3 bases and J by 4 bases, with 4 bases of the junction left unmatched. The CDR3 DNA reads as TGTGCCAGCAGCTTGGACAGGGCTAGCACTGAAGCTTTCTTT. Its protein product is CASSLDRASTEAFF. Full variable domain (rest looked up from reference TRBV7-9 and TRBJ1-1): DTGVSQNPRHKITKRGQNVTFRCDPISEHNRLYWYRQTLGQGPEFLTYFQNEAQLEKSRLLSDRFSAERPKGSFSTLEIQRTEQGDSAMYLCASSLDRASTEAFFGQGTRLTVV.

In this sample, this clone turned up once. The CDR3 sequence: CASSRAWGAEAFF. CDR3 DNA sequence: TGTGCCAGCAGCCGCGCTTGGGGGGCTGAAGCTTTCTTT. The chain joins TRBV7-2 to TRBJ1-1; a weak D match, TRBD1 (5 bases). The CDR3 loop spans 13 amino acids. V dropped 5 bases and J dropped 6 bases, with 13 bases sitting between them. Per germline, CDR1 SGHTA and CDR2 FQGNSA. Full variable domain (remainder filled in from reference TRBV7-2 and TRBJ1-1): GAGVSQSPSNKVTEKGKDVELRCDPISGHTALYWYRQSLGQGLEFLIYFQGNSAPDKSGLPSDRFSAERTGGSVSTLTIQRTQQEDSAVYLCASSRAWGAEAFFGQGTRLTVV.